This entry lists 20 T cell receptor beta chains sequenced from one sample in a study of blood T cell repertoires in COVID-19. Only in-frame clones appear in the TCRdb table, and some are missing; sequencing was by immunoSEQ multiplex PCR. This table holds 35,000 to 45,000 clones, about 88% found once. The sample taken for sequencing was peripheral blood. These receptors originate from a human donor in a cohort sampled during active COVID-19.

This chain joins TRBV2 and TRBJ1-5, with 9 bases that match TRBD1. Germline V gene lookup returns CDR1 SNHLY and CDR2 FYNNEI. There are 14 residues in the CDR3. Trimming cost V 6 bases and J 5 bases; bases outside gene matches: 5. CDR3 sequence: CASRPDRGYQPQHF. CDR3 coding DNA: TGTGCCAGCAGACCCGACAGGGGGTATCAGCCCCAGCATTTT. Together with reference TRBV2 and TRBJ1-5, the CDR3 gives the full variable domain: EPEVTQTPSHQVTQMGQEVILRCVPISNHLYFYWYRQILGQKVEFLVSFYNNEISEKSEIFDDQFSVERPDGSNFTLKIRSTKLEDSAMYFCASRPDRGYQPQHFGDGTRLSIL.

This chain joins TRBV6-5 and TRBJ1-4; TRBD1 matches at 7 bases. Germline trimming cut 6 bases from V and 8 bases from J; bases unmatched to any gene: 9. CDR1 MNHEY and CDR2 SVGAGI come from the germline V gene. The CDR3 spans 14 residues. The CDR3, as DNA: TGTGCCAGCAGCCCCCAGGGGGGAATCGAAAAACTGTTTTTT. It translates to CASSPQGGIEKLFF.

This chain's CDR3 is CASSHPRTGIDETQYF. Here the CDR3 DNA reads TGCGCCAGCAGCCACCCCCGGACAGGGATCGACGAGACCCAGTACTTC. The chain has TRBV4-1 and TRBJ2-5; 8 bases agree with TRBD1. CDR1 is MGHRA and CDR2 is YSYEKL in the germline V gene. The V and J ends lost 3 bases and 5 bases, in that order; junction bases with no gene match: 11. The CDR3 runs to 16 residues.

This sequence joins TRBV7-6 and TRBJ1-2; D possibly corresponds to TRBD1 (6 bases). The CDR3 covers 16 residues. The V end lost 5 bases, the J end lost 2 bases, and 18 bases lay between the germline ends. Germline assignment: CDR1 SGHVS and CDR2 FNYEAQ. In DNA, the CDR3 is TGTGCCAGCAGCCCTCCTGGGGGCAGGGGCAACTATGGCTACACCTTC. Protein product: CASSPPGGRGNYGYTF.

The chain is built from TRBV3-1 (or the pseudogene TRBV3-2) and TRBJ2-7, with a tentative D call TRBD2 (5 bases). The CDR3 is 13 residues long. Germline CDR1 and CDR2: LGHDT and YNNKEL (reference sequence). V dropped 1 base and J dropped 4 bases, with 8 bases sitting between them. CDR3 sequence (DNA): TGTGCCAGCAGCCAAGTAGCGCCTTACGAGCAGTACTTC. This encodes CASSQVAPYEQYF.

This chain connects TRBV7-9 to TRBJ2-1, with 9 bases that match TRBD1. V gave up 8 bases and J gave up 9 bases; unmatched junction bases: 5. The CDR3 loop spans 12 amino acids. The germline V gene has CDR1 SEHNR and CDR2 FQNEAQ (reference sequence). CDR3 bases: TGTGCCAGCGGTACAGGGGGCATTGAGCAGTTCTTC. This codes for CASGTGGIEQFF.

This clone appeared once. The chain couples TRBV9 to TRBJ2-2; no clear D. Trimming took off 0 bases at V and 0 bases at J, with 9 bases between the two ends. Germline CDR1 reads SGDLS; CDR2 reads YYNGEE. The CDR3 runs to 16 residues. The CDR3 DNA sequence: TGTGCCAGCAGCGTAGGCCTCAGTCCGAACACCGGGGAGCTGTTTTTT. Its protein product is CASSVGLSPNTGELFF.

CDR3 sequence reads: CASSPDRGRLFF. Written as DNA, the CDR3 is TGTGCCAGCAGCCCGGACAGGGGGCGGCTGTTTTTT. V usage is TRBV7-9 and J usage is TRBJ1-4; TRBD1 aligns across 11 bases. The V segment lost 5 bases and the J segment 14 bases; nucleotides outside the gene matches: 4. Germline CDR1 reads SEHNR; CDR2 reads FQNEAQ (reference sequence). This CDR3 has 12 amino acids.

The chain recombines TRBV28 with TRBJ2-3; TRBD1 matches at 9 bases. Germline V gene data show CDR1 as MDHEN and CDR2 as SYDVKM. This CDR3 has 15 residues. V shed 2 bases, J shed 3 bases, and the junction held 3 bases outside the gene matches. DNA of the CDR3: TGTGCCAGCAGTTTAGCGACAGGGGGAACAGATACGCAGTATTTT. Translating gives CASSLATGGTDTQYF.

This rearrangement joins TRBV19 to TRBJ1-5, with D perhaps matching TRBD1 (5 bases). Trimming shortened V by 2 bases and J by 4 bases, and 12 bases separated the two germline ends. CDR3 size: 15 residues. CDR1 LNHDA and CDR2 SQIVND come from the germline V gene (reference sequence). The CDR3 DNA sequence: TGTGCCAGTAGTATAATAATGGGGCATAATCAGCCCCAGCATTTT. Its protein product is CASSIIMGHNQPQHF.

This chain joins TRBV4-2 and TRBJ1-4; 8 positions match TRBD1. Germline-derived CDR1 and CDR2 are LGHNA and YNFKEQ. The length of the CDR3 is 16 residues. The V segment lost 4 bases and the J segment 8 bases; nucleotides outside the gene matches: 12. The CDR3 sequence: CASSPSTGAVGEKLFF. The CDR3 DNA follows: TGTGCCAGCAGCCCGTCGACAGGGGCGGTGGGCGAAAAACTGTTTTTT.

The chain combines TRBV2 with TRBJ1-5; possible D gene TRBD1, 6 bases. The V end was cut by 4 bases, the J end by 0 bases, with 10 bases between. CDR1 SNHLY and CDR2 FYNNEI come from the germline V gene. The CDR3 covers 15 residues. Here the CDR3 reads CASSGTGFSNQPQHF. CDR3 sequence (DNA): TGTGCCAGCAGTGGAACAGGGTTTAGCAATCAGCCCCAGCATTTT.

The chain joins TRBV27 to TRBJ1-1; D remains ambiguous. The CDR3 contains 14 residues. Deletions cut 2 bases from V and 4 bases from J, with 11 bases between. Germline loops: CDR1 MNHEY, CDR2 SMNVEV (reference sequence). CDR3 in DNA: TGTGCCAGCAGTTTAGCCATTTCGGGCACTGAAGCTTTCTTT. The encoded protein is CASSLAISGTEAFF.

The chain links TRBV4-1 to TRBJ1-2, with D perhaps TRBD1 (5 bases). Germline values: CDR1 MGHRA, CDR2 YSYEKL. The CDR3 has 15 residues. The V gene lost 0 bases and the J gene lost 3 bases, with 11 bases spanning the gap. The CDR3 bases are TGCGCCAGCAGCCAAGACCCCGGGGGGTACTATGGCTACACCTTC. Residues: CASSQDPGGYYGYTF.

The J gene is TRBJ2-5, the V gene TRBV7-9, with TRBD2 matching 11 bases. CDR1 is SEHNR, CDR2 FQNEAQ, per germline (reference sequence). The CDR3 has 15 residues. Germline trimming cut 2 bases from V and 3 bases from J; bases unmatched to any gene: 2. This CDR3 reads CASSLSSGGEETQYF. In nucleotides, the CDR3 is TGTGCCAGCAGCTTAAGTAGCGGGGGGGAAGAGACCCAGTACTTC.

The J gene is TRBJ1-2, the V gene TRBV2, with D unclear. The V gene's germline CDR1 is SNHLY and CDR2 FYNNEI. V gave up 3 bases and J gave up 0 bases, with 8 bases separating them. This CDR3 spans 14 amino acids. CDR3 coding DNA: TGTGCCAGCAGTGACTCCCCTTCTAACTATGGCTACACCTTC. This encodes CASSDSPSNYGYTF.

The chain combines TRBV27 with TRBJ1-1; 10 positions agree with TRBD1. CDR3 length: 14 residues. V lost 5 bases to trimming and J lost 7 bases; unmatched junction nucleotides: 7. Germline loops: CDR1 MNHEY, CDR2 SMNVEV (reference sequence). CDR3 sequence: CASSRDRGSSEAFF. CDR3 nucleotides: TGTGCCAGCAGTCGGGACAGGGGCTCGAGTGAAGCTTTCTTT.

The chain carries TRBV15 and TRBJ1-5; 9 bases match TRBD1. The length of the CDR3 is 15 residues. After removal of 4 bases from V and 5 bases from J, the junction contained 6 bases not matched to a gene. CDR1 is LNHNV and CDR2 is YYDKDF in the germline V gene (reference sequence). The CDR3 DNA follows: TGTGCCACCAGCAACCGGGACAGGGCCGATCAGCCCCAGCATTTT. It is translated as CATSNRDRADQPQHF.

CDR3 residues: CASSPRTSGGVYEQYF. CDR3 DNA: TGCGCCAGCAGCCCCCGGACTAGCGGGGGGGTATACGAGCAGTACTTC. The chain is built from TRBV4-1 and TRBJ2-7; 15 bases agree with TRBD2. Germline lookup yields CDR1 MGHRA and CDR2 YSYEKL. The CDR3 loop spans 16 amino acids. V shed 4 bases and J 4 bases; nucleotides not matched to a gene: 5.

The rearrangement uses TRBV6-1 and TRBJ1-5; weak D call: TRBD1 (6 bases). The CDR3 extends over 14 amino acids. Germline V CDR1 and CDR2: MNHNS, SASEGT. V lost 2 bases, J lost 9 bases, and 14 bases lay in between. CDR3 sequence (DNA): TGTGCCAGCAGTGAAACAGGGCCCCTCACGCCCCAGCATTTT. This gives the protein CASSETGPLTPQHF.